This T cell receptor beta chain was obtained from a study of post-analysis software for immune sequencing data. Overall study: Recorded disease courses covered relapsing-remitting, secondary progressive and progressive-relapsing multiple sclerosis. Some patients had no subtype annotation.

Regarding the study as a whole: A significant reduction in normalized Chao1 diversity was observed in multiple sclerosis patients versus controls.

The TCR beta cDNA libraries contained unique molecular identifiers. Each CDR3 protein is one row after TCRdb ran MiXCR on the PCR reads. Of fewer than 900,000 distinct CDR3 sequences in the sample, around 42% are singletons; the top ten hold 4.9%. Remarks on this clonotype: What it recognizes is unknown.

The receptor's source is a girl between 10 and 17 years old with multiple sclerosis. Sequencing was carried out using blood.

In nucleotides, the CDR3 is TGTGCCAGCAGCTTAGGGACCGGGACTAGATCCTACAATGAGCAGTTCTTC. Translated, it gives CASSLGTGTRSYNEQFF. The chain employs TRBV7-9 and TRBJ2-1, with 8 positions matching TRBD2. The trim removed 1 base at V and 1 base at J, leaving 6 bases unmatched. CDR1 and CDR2 from the germline V gene are SEHNR and FQNEAQ (reference sequence). The CDR3 runs 17 residues.